The rows below give T cell receptor beta chains drawn from one sample of a study of blood T cell repertoires in COVID-19. The data were produced by immunoSEQ multiplex PCR, yet TCRdb's version contains in-frame clones alone and is incomplete. The sample carries roughly 150,000 clones, over 70% recorded once. The sample consisted of peripheral blood. All receptors come from a man older than 75 with acute or convalescent COVID-19. The CDR3 runs from the conserved cysteine through the conserved F or W. A D gene is named only where the DNA matches it firmly. Clone size is stated in some rows and not others, as once, few, many or a class when expanded.

TRBJ1-1 NA TRBV18 TRBD1 CASSGQGSTEAFF TGTGCCAGCTCGGGACAGGGGAGCACTGAAGCTTTCTTT
TRBJ2-5 NA TRBV5-4 TRBD2 CASSLRPSGGRETQYF TGTGCCAGCAGCTTGCGCCCCAGCGGGGGGCGGGAGACCCAGTACTTC
TRBJ1-1 once TRBV6-4 NA CASSSNAGGTEAFF TGTGCCAGCAGTTCAAATGCGGGGGGCACTGAAGCTTTCTTT
TRBJ2-1 once TRBV7-9 TRBD2 CASSLAGGHEQFF TGTGCCAGCTCACTAGCGGGGGGGCATGAGCAGTTCTTC
TRBJ2-3 NA TRBV29-1 NA CSVSVGTDTQYF TGCAGCGTTTCCGTTGGCACAGATACGCAGTATTTT
TRBJ2-2 NA TRBV15 NA CATSRDSRVSGELFF TGTGCCACCAGCAGAGATTCGAGGGTCTCCGGGGAGCTGTTTTTT
TRBJ1-5 NA TRBV7-8 TRBD1 CASSLSTGGGQPQHF TGTGCCAGCAGCTTAAGTACAGGGGGCGGTCAGCCCCAGCATTTT
TRBJ1-2 NA TRBV28 NA CASSWPGNIYGYTF TGTGCCAGCAGTTGGCCGGGGAACATCTATGGCTACACCTTC
TRBJ2-6 NA TRBV30 TRBD1 CAWSTGGGANVLTF TGTGCCTGGAGTACAGGGGGAGGGGCCAACGTCCTGACTTTC
TRBJ1-4 once TRBV2 TRBD1 CASSPGTGVEKLFF TGTGCCAGCAGTCCCGGGACAGGGGTCGAAAAACTGTTTTTT
TRBJ2-1 few TRBV9 TRBD2 CASSVAGGTSGSYNEQFF TGTGCCAGCAGCGTAGCGGGAGGGACTAGCGGCTCCTACAATGAGCAGTTCTTC
TRBJ2-5 NA TRBV5-1 TRBD1 CASSDPGTGGAKETQYF TGCGCCAGCAGCGACCCCGGGACAGGGGGCGCCAAAGAGACCCAGTACTTC
TRBJ2-3 NA TRBV18 NA CASSLSTDTQYF TGTGCCAGCTCACTCTCCACAGATACGCAGTATTTT
TRBJ1-2 NA TRBV6-5 NA CASSYVSQDANYGYTF TGTGCCAGCAGTTACGTATCACAGGATGCTAACTATGGCTACACCTTC
TRBJ2-1 NA TRBV18 NA CASSPYWGQPQYNEQFF TGTGCCAGCTCACCATATTGGGGGCAACCCCAGTACAATGAGCAGTTCTTC
TRBJ1-1 NA TRBV3-1/TRBV3-2 TRBD1 CASSARTGGSTEAFF TGTGCCAGCAGCGCCCGGACAGGGGGTAGCACTGAAGCTTTCTTT
TRBJ2-3 NA TRBV11-3 NA CASSFGGTDTQYF TGTGCCAGCAGCTTCGGGGGCACAGATACGCAGTATTTT
TRBJ2-3 NA TRBV5-1 TRBD2 CASSLAMGTSGSPSTDTQYF TGCGCCAGCAGCTTGGCCATGGGGACTAGCGGGAGCCCAAGCACAGATACGCAGTATTTT